Following are 16 T cell receptor beta chains from one sample sequenced in a study of identical twins. One entry per CDR3 protein results from TCRdb running MiXCR on the 5' RACE reads. Among 500,000 to 650,000 distinct CDR3 sequences, approximately 20% were seen once, and the ten largest hold approximately 0.52%. This sample also appeared in a second study, on yellow fever vaccine responses in identical twins.

Sequenced sample: CD4+ T cells sorted from blood. The receptors were gathered from a woman in her late teens or twenties in good health.

The table lists this clonotype with a few counts. The chain is built from TRBV28 and TRBJ1-5; 9 bases fit TRBD1. From germline, CDR1 is MDHEN and CDR2 SYDVKM. Germline trimming cut 4 bases from V and 5 bases from J; bases unmatched to any gene: 6. The CDR3 length is 15 residues. This chain's CDR3 is CASSSGQGVDQPQHF. The CDR3 DNA reads as TGTGCCAGCAGTTCGGGACAGGGAGTGGATCAGCCCCAGCATTTT.

The table lists this clonotype with a few counts. The V gene is TRBV12-5, the J gene TRBJ2-6; D not certain. This CDR3 spans 17 amino acids. V was pared by 2 bases and J by 0 bases, with 11 bases between. Germline V lookup: CDR1 LGHNT, CDR2 FRNRAP. The CDR3 nucleotides are TGTGCTAGTGGTTTGTCAGTGATCGCCTCTGGGGCCAACGTCCTGACTTTC. It specifies CASGLSVIASGANVLTF.

The chain has TRBV12-3 or TRBV12-4 and TRBJ2-6; D is ambiguous. Between the trimmed V and J ends, which lost 7 bases and 1 base, there was a span of 5 bases. This CDR3 contains 13 residues. In DNA form, the CDR3 reads TGTGCCAGCACCGGTTCTGGGGCCAACGTCCTGACTTTC. It is translated as CASTGSGANVLTF.

The chain couples TRBV5-6 to TRBJ2-7; D is possibly TRBD1 (6 bases). CDR3 size: 14 residues. Germline CDR1 and CDR2: SGHDT and YYEEEE. Trimming left V 0 bases short and J 6 bases short, with 13 bases between. This CDR3 is CASSLAPTGPEQYV. The CDR3 coding sequence is TGTGCCAGCAGCTTGGCTCCGACAGGTCCCGAGCAGTACGTC.

The J gene is TRBJ2-5, the V gene TRBV5-1, with 12 bases aligning to TRBD2. CDR3 length equals 15 residues. Germline loops: CDR1 SGHRS, CDR2 YFSETQ. Germline trimming cut 4 bases from V and 5 bases from J; bases unmatched to any gene: 6. DNA of the CDR3: TGCGCCAGCAGCCAACTAGCGGGAGGCGGGGAGACCCAGTACTTC. Its translation: CASSQLAGGGETQYF.

This clonotype was counted between two and nine times. The chain has TRBV18 and TRBJ2-2; a possible D gene is TRBD2 (5 bases). This CDR3 region has 16 residues. Germline values: CDR1 KGHSH, CDR2 LQKENI. V was trimmed by 3 bases and J by 0 bases, leaving 11 bases between them. The DNA of the CDR3 is TGTGCCAGCTCACCTTCTCTAGCTGCGAACACCGGGGAGCTGTTTTTT. Protein sequence: CASSPSLAANTGELFF.

CDR3 sequence reads: CATSDLDPAGELFF. CDR3 nucleotide sequence: TGTGCCACCAGTGATTTGGACCCAGCCGGGGAGCTGTTTTTT. The chain carries TRBV24-1 and TRBJ2-2; no reliable D call. The CDR3 extends over 14 amino acids. Deletions cut 0 bases from V and 6 bases from J, with 7 bases between. CDR1 and CDR2 (germline): KGHDR, SFDVKD.

The chain recombines TRBV28 with TRBJ2-7, with D hard to call. Trimming removed 4 bases at V and 2 bases at J, with 21 bases between. CDR3 length equals 17 residues. Germline assignment: CDR1 MDHEN and CDR2 SYDVKM. In DNA, the CDR3 is TGTGCCAGCAGTTCCGCCTTTCAATCCCACCCCCCCTACGAGCAGTACTTC. Translation gives CASSSAFQSHPPYEQYF.

This clonotype was observed a few times. J is TRBJ2-6 and V is TRBV6-1; TRBD1 matches 10 bases. The CDR3 totals 18 residues. The V and J ends lost 6 bases and 0 bases, in that order; junction bases with no gene match: 8. Germline V lookup: CDR1 MNHNS, CDR2 SASEGT. DNA for the CDR3: TGTGCCAGCAGAAACCCGGGACAGGGGTCCTCTGGGGCCAACGTCCTGACTTTC. Amino acid sequence: CASRNPGQGSSGANVLTF.

The table lists this clonotype with a few counts. CDR3 sequence (DNA): TGTGCCAGCACCGGACTAGCGGGAGCGCCGGGTTCCTACGAGCAGTACTTC. It is translated as CASTGLAGAPGSYEQYF. The chain has TRBV7-7 and TRBJ2-7; 13 bases fit TRBD2. CDR1 is SSHAT, CDR2 FNYEAQ, per germline (reference sequence). This CDR3 is 17 amino acids long. V was pared by 7 bases and J by 1 base, with 10 bases of the junction left unmatched.

The chain links TRBV12-3 or TRBV12-4 to TRBJ1-2, with TRBD1 identical over 9 bases. V trimming: 6 bases; J trimming: 8 bases; junction bases outside the gene matches: 7. The CDR3 extends over 13 amino acids. CDR3 bases: TGTGCCAGCAGCAAACAGGGGGCGGTCGGCTACACCTTC. Its protein product is CASSKQGAVGYTF.

This clonotype was counted ten times or more. This chain uses TRBV2 with TRBJ2-1; D call uncertain. Germline lookup yields CDR1 SNHLY and CDR2 FYNNEI. The CDR3 length is 15 residues. Trimming removed 3 bases from V and 1 base from J, with 10 bases in between. Here the CDR3 reads CASSEGIMSYNEQFF. The CDR3 DNA is TGTGCCAGCAGTGAGGGAATCATGTCCTACAATGAGCAGTTCTTC. Full variable domain (remainder filled in from reference TRBV2 and TRBJ2-1): EPEVTQTPSHQVTQMGQEVILRCVPISNHLYFYWYRQILGQKVEFLVSFYNNEISEKSEIFDDQFSVERPDGSNFTLKIRSTKLEDSAMYFCASSEGIMSYNEQFFGPGTRLTVL.

The V call is TRBV25-1, the J call TRBJ2-1; 10 positions agree with TRBD1. The CDR3 length is 17 residues. CDR1 and CDR2 from the germline V gene are MGHDK and SYGVNS. V lost 5 bases to trimming and J lost 5 bases; unmatched junction nucleotides: 12. The CDR3 loop reads CASSPWGDRGPDNEQFF. The CDR3 nucleotides read TGTGCCAGCAGTCCTTGGGGGGACAGGGGCCCGGACAATGAGCAGTTCTTC. Filled out from reference TRBV25-1 and TRBJ2-1, the complete variable domain reads EADIYQTPRYLVIGTGKKITLECSQTMGHDKMYWYQQDPGMELHLIHYSYGVNSTEKGDLSSESTVSRIRTEHFPLTLESARPSHTSQYLCASSPWGDRGPDNEQFFGPGTRLTVL.

This sequence joins TRBV25-1 and TRBJ2-1, with unresolved D. The ends were cut back, 3 bases at V and 4 bases at J, with 13 bases in the middle. This CDR3 region has 15 residues. In germline, CDR1 is MGHDK, CDR2 SYGVNS. The CDR3, as DNA: TGTGCCAGCAGTGAGGGCGGAGTATCATACAATGAGCAGTTCTTC. This codes for CASSEGGVSYNEQFF.

This clonotype turned up a few times. V usage is TRBV7-9 and J usage is TRBJ2-1; D call uncertain. V dropped 2 bases and J dropped 5 bases, with 10 bases sitting between them. Germline V gene sequence: CDR1 SEHNR, CDR2 FQNEAQ (reference sequence). CDR3 length: 14 amino acids. The CDR3 region has the DNA TGTGCCAGCAGCTTATGGAATTTGGACAATGAGCAGTTCTTC. Protein: CASSLWNLDNEQFF.

J is TRBJ2-7 and V is TRBV12-3 or TRBV12-4; TRBD2 might be the D (7 bases). V shed 8 bases and J shed 6 bases, with 17 bases lying between them. This CDR3 comprises 13 residues. CDR3 sequence (DNA): TGTGCCAGCGCCTCCACGGGGGGCTCCGAGCAGTACGTC. Translated: CASASTGGSEQYV.